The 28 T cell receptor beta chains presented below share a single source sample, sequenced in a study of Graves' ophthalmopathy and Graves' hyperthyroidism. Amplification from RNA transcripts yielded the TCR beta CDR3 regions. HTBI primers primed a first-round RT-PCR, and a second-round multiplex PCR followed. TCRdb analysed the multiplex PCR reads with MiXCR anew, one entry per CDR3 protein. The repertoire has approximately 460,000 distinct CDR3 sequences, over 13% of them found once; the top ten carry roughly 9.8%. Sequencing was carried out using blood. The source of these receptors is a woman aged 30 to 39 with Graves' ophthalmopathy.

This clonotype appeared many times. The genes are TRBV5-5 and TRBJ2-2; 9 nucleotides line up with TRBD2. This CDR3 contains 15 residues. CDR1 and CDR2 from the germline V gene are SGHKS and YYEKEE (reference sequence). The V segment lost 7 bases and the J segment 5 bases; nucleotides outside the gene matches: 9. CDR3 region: CASSAVRGGTGELFF. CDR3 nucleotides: TGTGCCAGCTCGGCGGTGCGGGGGGGAACCGGGGAGCTGTTTTTT.

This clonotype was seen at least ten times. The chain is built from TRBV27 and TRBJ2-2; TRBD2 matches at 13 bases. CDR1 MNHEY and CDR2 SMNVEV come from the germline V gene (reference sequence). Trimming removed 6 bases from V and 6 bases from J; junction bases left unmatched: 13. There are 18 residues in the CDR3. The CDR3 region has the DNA TGTGCCAGCAGCGACCGAGTACCGGGACTAGCGGGATCCGGGGAGCTGTTTTTT. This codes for CASSDRVPGLAGSGELFF.

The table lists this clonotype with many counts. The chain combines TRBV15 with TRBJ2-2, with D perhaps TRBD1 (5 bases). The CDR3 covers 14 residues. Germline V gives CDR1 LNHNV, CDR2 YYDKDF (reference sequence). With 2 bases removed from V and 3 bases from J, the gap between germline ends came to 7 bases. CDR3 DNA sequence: TGTGCCACCAGCAGACAGGGTGACACCGGGGAGCTGTTTTTT. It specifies CATSRQGDTGELFF.

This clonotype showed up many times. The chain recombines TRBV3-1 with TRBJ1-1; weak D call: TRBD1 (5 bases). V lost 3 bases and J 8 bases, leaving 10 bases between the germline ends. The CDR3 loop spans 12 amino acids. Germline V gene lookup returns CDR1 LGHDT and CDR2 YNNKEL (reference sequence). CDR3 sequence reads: CASSHGAGEAFF. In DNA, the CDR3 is TGTGCCAGCAGCCATGGGGCAGGGGAAGCTTTCTTT.

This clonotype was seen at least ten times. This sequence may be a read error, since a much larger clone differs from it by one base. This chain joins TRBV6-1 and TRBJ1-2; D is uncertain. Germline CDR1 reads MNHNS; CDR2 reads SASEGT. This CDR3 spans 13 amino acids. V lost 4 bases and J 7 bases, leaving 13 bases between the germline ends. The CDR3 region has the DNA TGTGCCAGCAGTGCGCCAACAGAGGCTGGCTACACCTTC. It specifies CASSAPTEAGYTF.

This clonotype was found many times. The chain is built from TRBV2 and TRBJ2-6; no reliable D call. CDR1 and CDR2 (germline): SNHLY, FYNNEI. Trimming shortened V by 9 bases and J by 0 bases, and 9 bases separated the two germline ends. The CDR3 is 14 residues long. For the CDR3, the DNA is TGTGCCAGATTAGTTTTCTCTGGGGCCAACGTCCTGACTTTC. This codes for CARLVFSGANVLTF.

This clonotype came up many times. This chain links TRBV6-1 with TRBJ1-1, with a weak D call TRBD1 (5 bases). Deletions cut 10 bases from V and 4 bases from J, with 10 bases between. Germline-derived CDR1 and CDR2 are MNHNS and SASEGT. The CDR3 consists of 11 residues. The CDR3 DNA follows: TGTGCCACGACAGTGAGCACTGAAGCTTTCTTT. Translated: CATTVSTEAFF.

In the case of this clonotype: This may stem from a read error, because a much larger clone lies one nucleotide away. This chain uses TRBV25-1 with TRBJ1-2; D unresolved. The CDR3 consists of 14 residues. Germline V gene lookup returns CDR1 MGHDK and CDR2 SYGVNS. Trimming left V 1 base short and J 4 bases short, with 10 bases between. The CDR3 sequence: CASSESGSSYGYTF. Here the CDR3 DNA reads TGTGCCAGCAGTGAATCGGGCAGCTCCTATGGCTACACCTTC.

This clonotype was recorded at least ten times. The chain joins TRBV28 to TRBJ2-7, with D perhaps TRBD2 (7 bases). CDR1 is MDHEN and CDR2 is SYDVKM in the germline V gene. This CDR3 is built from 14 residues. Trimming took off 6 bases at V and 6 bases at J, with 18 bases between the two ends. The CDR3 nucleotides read TGTGCCAGCAGCCCCGGGGGGCGGGGAAGCGAGCAGTACTTC. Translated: CASSPGGRGSEQYF.

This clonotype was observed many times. The CDR3 region has the DNA TGTGCCAGCAGAGACAGGGGTGGTCAGCCCCAGCATTTT. It yields the protein CASRDRGGQPQHF. The chain has TRBV5-8 and TRBJ1-5, with 8 bases matching TRBD1. The CDR3 consists of 13 residues. Germline V CDR1 and CDR2: SGHTS, YDEGEE. Unmatched junction bases numbered 4, after V lost 5 bases and J lost 6 bases. Combining the CDR3 with reference TRBV5-8 and TRBJ1-5 gives the whole variable domain EAGVTQSPTHLIKTRGQQATLRCSPISGHTSVYWYQQALGLGLQFLLWYDEGEERNRGNFPPRFSGRQFPNYSSELNVNALELEDSALYLCASRDRGGQPQHFGDGTRLSIL.

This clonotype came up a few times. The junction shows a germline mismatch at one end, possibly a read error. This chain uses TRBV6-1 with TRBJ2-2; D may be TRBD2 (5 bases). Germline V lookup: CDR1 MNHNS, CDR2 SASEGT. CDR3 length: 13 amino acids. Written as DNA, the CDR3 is TGTGCCAGCGGAGAAAGAAACACCGGGGAGCTGCTTTTT. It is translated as CASGERNTGELLF.

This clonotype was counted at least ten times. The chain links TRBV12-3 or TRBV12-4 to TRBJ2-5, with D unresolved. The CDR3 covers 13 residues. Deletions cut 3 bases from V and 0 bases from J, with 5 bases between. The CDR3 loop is CASSFSHQETQYF. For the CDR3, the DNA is TGTGCCAGCAGTTTTAGCCACCAAGAGACCCAGTACTTC.

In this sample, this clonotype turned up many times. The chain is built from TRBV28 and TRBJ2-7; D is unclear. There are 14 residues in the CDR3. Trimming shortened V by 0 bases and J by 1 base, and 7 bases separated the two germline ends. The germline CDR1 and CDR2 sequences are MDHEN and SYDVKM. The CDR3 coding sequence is TGTGCCAGCAGTTTATGGACGGTTTCCTACGAGCAGTACTTC. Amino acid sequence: CASSLWTVSYEQYF.

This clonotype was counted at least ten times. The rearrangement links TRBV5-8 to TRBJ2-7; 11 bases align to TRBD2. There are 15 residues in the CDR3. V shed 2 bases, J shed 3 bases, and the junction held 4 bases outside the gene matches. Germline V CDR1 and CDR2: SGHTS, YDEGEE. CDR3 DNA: TGTGCCAGCAGCTTTCCGGGACTAGCGGACTACGAGCAGTACTTC. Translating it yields CASSFPGLADYEQYF.

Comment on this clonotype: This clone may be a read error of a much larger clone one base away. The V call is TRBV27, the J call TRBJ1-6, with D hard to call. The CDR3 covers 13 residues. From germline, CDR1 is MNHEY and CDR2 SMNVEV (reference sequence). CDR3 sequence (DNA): TGTGTCAGCAGTCCCCATGTGGTTTCACCCCTCCACTTT. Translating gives CVSSPHVVSPLHF.

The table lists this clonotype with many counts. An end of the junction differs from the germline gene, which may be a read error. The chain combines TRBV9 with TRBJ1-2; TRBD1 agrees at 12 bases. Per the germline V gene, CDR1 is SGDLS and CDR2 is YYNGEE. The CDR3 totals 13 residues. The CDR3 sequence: CASSSRDRGPLIF. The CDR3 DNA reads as TGTGCCAGCAGCTCCCGGGACAGGGGGCCGTTAATCTTC.

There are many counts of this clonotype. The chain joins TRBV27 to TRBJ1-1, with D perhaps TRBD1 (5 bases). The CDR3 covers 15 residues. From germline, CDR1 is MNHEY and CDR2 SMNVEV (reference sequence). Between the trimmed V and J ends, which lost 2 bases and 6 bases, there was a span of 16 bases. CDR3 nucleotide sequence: TGTGCCAGCAGTTTAGAGCCCCAGGGCAACTCTGAAGCTTTCTTT. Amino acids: CASSLEPQGNSEAFF.

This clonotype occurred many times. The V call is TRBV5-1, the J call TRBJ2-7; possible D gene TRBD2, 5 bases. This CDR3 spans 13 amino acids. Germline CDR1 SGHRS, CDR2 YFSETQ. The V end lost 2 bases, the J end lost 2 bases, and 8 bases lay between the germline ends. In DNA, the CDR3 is TGCGCCAGCAGCTTCCCGGGGACCTACGAGCAGTACTTC. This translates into CASSFPGTYEQYF.

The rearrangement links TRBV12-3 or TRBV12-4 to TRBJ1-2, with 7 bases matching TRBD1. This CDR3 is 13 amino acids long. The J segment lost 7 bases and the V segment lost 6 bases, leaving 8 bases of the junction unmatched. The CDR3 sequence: CASSSGTAFGYTF. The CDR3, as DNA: TGTGCCAGCAGCTCCGGGACAGCCTTTGGCTACACCTTC.

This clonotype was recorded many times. CDR3 in amino acids: CASCGDRVEQYF. CDR3 DNA sequence: TGTGCCAGCTGTGGGGATCGGGTCGAGCAGTACTTC. The chain couples TRBV12-3 or TRBV12-4 to TRBJ2-7; the D is unclear. The V gene lost 8 bases and the J gene lost 6 bases, with 14 bases spanning the gap. The CDR3 has 12 residues.

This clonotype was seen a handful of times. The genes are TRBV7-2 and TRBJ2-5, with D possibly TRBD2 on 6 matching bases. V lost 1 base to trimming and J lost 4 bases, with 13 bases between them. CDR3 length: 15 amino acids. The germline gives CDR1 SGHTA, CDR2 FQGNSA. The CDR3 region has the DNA TGTGCCAGCAGCTTAGGACAGACTAGGCGAGAGACCCAGTACTTC. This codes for CASSLGQTRRETQYF.

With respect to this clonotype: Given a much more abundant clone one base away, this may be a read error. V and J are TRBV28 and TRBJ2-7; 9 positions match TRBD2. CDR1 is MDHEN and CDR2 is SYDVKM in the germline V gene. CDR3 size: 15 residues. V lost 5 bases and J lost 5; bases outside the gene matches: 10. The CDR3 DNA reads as TGTGCCAGCAGTCTAATAAATAGCGGGAGTCACGAGCAGTACTTC. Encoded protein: CASSLINSGSHEQYF.

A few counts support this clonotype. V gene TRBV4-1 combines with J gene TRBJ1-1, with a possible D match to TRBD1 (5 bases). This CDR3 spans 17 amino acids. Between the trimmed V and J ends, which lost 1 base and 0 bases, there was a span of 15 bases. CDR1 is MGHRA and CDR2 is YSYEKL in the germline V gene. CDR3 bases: TGCGCCAGCAGCCAAGTAAGAGGGGCCCATATGAACACTGAAGCTTTCTTT. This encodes CASSQVRGAHMNTEAFF.

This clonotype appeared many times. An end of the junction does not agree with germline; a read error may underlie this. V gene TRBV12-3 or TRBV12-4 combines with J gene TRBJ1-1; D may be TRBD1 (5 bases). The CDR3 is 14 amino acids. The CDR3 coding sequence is TGTGCCAGCAGTTCGAGGGATTGGGGCACTGAAGCTCTCTTT. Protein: CASSSRDWGTEALF.

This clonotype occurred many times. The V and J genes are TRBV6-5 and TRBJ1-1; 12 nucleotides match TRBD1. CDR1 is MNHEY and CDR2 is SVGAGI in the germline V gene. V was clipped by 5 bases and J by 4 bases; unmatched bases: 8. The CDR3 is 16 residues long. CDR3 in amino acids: CASSTLPGQGATEAFF. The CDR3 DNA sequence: TGTGCCAGCAGTACCCTTCCGGGACAGGGGGCCACTGAAGCTTTCTTT.

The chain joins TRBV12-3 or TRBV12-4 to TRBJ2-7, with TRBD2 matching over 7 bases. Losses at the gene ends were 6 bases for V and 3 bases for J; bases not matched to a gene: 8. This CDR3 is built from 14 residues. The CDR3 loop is CASSRGVSDYEQYF. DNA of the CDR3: TGTGCCAGCAGCCGGGGGGTTAGCGACTACGAGCAGTACTTC.

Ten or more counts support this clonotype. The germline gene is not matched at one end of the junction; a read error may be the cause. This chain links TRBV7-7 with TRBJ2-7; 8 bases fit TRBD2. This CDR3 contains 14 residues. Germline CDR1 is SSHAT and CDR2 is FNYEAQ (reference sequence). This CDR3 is CASSSSGTRNRQYF. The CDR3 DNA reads TGTGCTAGCAGCTCATCGGGGACTAGGAATCGGCAGTACTTC.

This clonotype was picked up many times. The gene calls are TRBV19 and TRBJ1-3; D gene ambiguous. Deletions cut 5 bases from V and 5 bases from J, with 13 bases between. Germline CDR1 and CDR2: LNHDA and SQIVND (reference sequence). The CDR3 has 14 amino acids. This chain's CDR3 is CASSGWRGRNTIYF. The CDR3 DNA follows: TGTGCCAGTAGTGGATGGAGAGGAAGAAACACCATATATTTT.